The 7 T cell receptor beta chains presented below share a single source sample, sequenced in a study of patients and donors after allogeneic stem cell transplantation (TCRdb year 2020). Preparation of the library involved RT-PCR. Instrument on record: NextSeq 550. Clones were called with MiXCR by TCRdb after fastp trimmed the public reads at Q25, and only in-frame beta chains were retained. For every CDR3 protein sequence, its rows merge into one entry that carries the most common genes and DNA. The sample has about 410,000 distinct CDR3 sequences on record, 16% of them singletons. Over 6% of the sample is in the top ten clones. The sequencing input was blood, either unsorted or a sorted T cell fraction (not recorded which). These receptors all stem from a human donor who was either an allogeneic HSCT recipient or a stem cell or donor lymphocyte infusion donor (not recorded which). It is not recorded whose cells these are; they may come from a transplant donor.

CDR3 residues: CASSVGALSSYEQYF. The CDR3, as DNA: TGTGCCAGCAGCGTAGGGGCCCTGTCCTCCTACGAGCAGTACTTC. The chain carries TRBV9 and TRBJ2-7; D is unclear. Between the trimmed V and J ends, which lost 0 bases and 0 bases, there was a span of 10 bases. The CDR3 consists of 15 residues. Germline V gene lookup returns CDR1 SGDLS and CDR2 YYNGEE.

This clonotype was counted only a few times. The rearrangement joins TRBV12-3 or TRBV12-4 to TRBJ2-4; D remains ambiguous. Trimming pared 3 bases from V and 0 bases from J, leaving 12 bases between. The CDR3 length is 16 residues. The CDR3 is CASSLDRPLAKNIQYF. For the CDR3, the DNA is TGTGCCAGCAGTTTGGACCGTCCCTTAGCCAAAAACATTCAGTACTTC.

V is TRBV7-3 and J is TRBJ2-3; D perhaps matches TRBD2 (5 bases). Germline lookup yields CDR1 SGHTA and CDR2 FQGTGA. The CDR3 loop spans 15 amino acids. With 2 bases removed from V and 5 bases from J, the gap between germline ends came to 14 bases. CDR3 protein: CASSLVAGRLDTQYF. The CDR3 DNA reads TGTGCCAGCAGCTTAGTTGCGGGCCGGTTAGATACGCAGTATTTT.

This chain links TRBV10-3 with TRBJ2-2; D ambiguous. Germline V CDR1 and CDR2: ENHRY, SYGVKD. The CDR3 has 12 amino acids. V was cut by 10 bases and J by 2 bases, with 8 bases left in between. CDR3 nucleotides: TGTGCCACTATAAACAACACCGGGGAGCTGTTTTTT. Translation: CATINNTGELFF.

This clonotype was observed a few times. The genes are TRBV12-3 or TRBV12-4 and TRBJ1-1; D may be TRBD1 (5 bases). V lost 3 bases and J 1 base, leaving 12 bases between the germline ends. The CDR3 is 15 amino acids. The DNA of the CDR3 is TGTGCCAGCAGTTTTCAGGGTAAAGGGAACACTGAAGCTTTCTTT. Residues: CASSFQGKGNTEAFF.

This rearrangement joins TRBV30 to TRBJ2-2; D gene unclear. From germline, CDR1 is GTSNPN and CDR2 SVGIG (reference sequence). This CDR3 is built from 12 residues. Trimming removed 0 bases from V and 6 bases from J, with 5 bases in between. The CDR3 sequence: CAWSVPPGELFF. CDR3 coding DNA: TGTGCCTGGAGTGTACCGCCCGGGGAGCTGTTTTTT.

This clonotype was counted many times. At one end, the junction sequence differs from germline, possibly due to a read error. V gene TRBV12-3 or TRBV12-4 combines with J gene TRBJ1-5; TRBD1 matches 10 bases. The length of the CDR3 is 14 residues. CDR3 region: CASSTTGGNQPQHF. The CDR3 nucleotides are TGTGCCAGCAGCACGACAGGGGGCAACCAGCCCCAGCATTTT.